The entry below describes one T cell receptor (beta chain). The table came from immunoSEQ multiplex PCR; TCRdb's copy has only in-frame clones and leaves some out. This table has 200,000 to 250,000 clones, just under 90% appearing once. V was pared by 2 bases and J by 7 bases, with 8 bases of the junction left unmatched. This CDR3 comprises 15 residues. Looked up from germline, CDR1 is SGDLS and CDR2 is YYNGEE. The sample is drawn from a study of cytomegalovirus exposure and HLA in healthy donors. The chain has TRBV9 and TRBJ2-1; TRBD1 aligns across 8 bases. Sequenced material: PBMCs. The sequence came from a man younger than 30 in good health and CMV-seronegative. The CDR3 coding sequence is TGTGCCAGCAGCGTCGACAGGGGATTCGGGAATGAGCAGTTCTTC. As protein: CASSVDRGFGNEQFF.